What follows are 23 T cell receptor beta chains derived from one specimen sequenced in a study of identical twins. MiXCR, applied by TCRdb to the 5' RACE reads, yields one record per CDR3 protein. The sample includes hundreds of thousands of distinct CDR3 sequences, 21% of them seen just once. The data were also submitted as part of a second study, on T cells expressing NK-cell markers.

Material: PBMCs. These receptors were obtained from a woman in her late teens or twenties in good health.

This clonotype came up a few times. The chain has TRBV5-1 and TRBJ2-1, with TRBD2 as a possible D gene (7 bases). Trimming took 0 bases from V and 3 from J, leaving 13 bases between them. The CDR3 spans 16 residues. Germline assignment: CDR1 SGHRS and CDR2 YFSETQ. CDR3 bases: TGCGCCAGCAGCTTGGTGATAGGGGGGGACTACAATGAGCAGTTCTTC. It is translated as CASSLVIGGDYNEQFF.

This rearrangement joins TRBV10-1 to TRBJ2-5; a possible D gene is TRBD1 (5 bases). This CDR3 has 12 residues. Germline lookup yields CDR1 WNHNN and CDR2 SYGVQD (reference sequence). Trimming stripped 8 bases from V and 1 base from J, with 8 bases between. The CDR3 loop reads CASPRVQETQYF. CDR3 sequence (DNA): TGCGCCAGCCCCAGGGTCCAAGAGACCCAGTACTTC.

The rearrangement uses TRBV4-1 and TRBJ1-1; D unclear. V dropped 0 bases and J dropped 0 bases, with 8 bases sitting between them. CDR1 is MGHRA, CDR2 YSYEKL, per germline. The CDR3 has 15 residues. CDR3 residues: CASSQEAGLNTEAFF. Written as DNA, the CDR3 is TGCGCCAGCAGCCAAGAGGCGGGTTTGAACACTGAAGCTTTCTTT.

The V call is TRBV7-8, the J call TRBJ2-1; D is ambiguous. The CDR3 spans 13 residues. Looked up from germline, CDR1 is SGHVS and CDR2 is FQNEAQ. The V end lost 3 bases, the J end lost 0 bases, and 3 bases lay between the germline ends. The CDR3 loop is CASSFHSYNEQFF. DNA for the CDR3: TGTGCCAGCAGCTTCCACTCCTACAATGAGCAGTTCTTC.

This clonotype has just a few counts. The chain couples TRBV12-3 or TRBV12-4 to TRBJ2-1; D is tentatively TRBD1 or TRBD2 (5 bases each). The CDR3 spans 19 residues. Trimming shortened V by 5 bases and J by 0 bases, and 23 bases separated the two germline ends. The CDR3 DNA reads TGTGCCAGCAGTGAAATTCTGGGGGACGAGGAGAGCTCCTACAATGAGCAGTTCTTC. This sequence encodes CASSEILGDEESSYNEQFF.

This clonotype was detected a few times. V is TRBV7-2 and J is TRBJ2-1; D is perhaps TRBD2 (5 bases). CDR1 is SGHTA, CDR2 FQGNSA, per germline. CDR3 length equals 15 residues. V was trimmed by 1 base and J by 5 bases, leaving 12 bases between them. DNA for the CDR3: TGTGCCAGCAGCTTAGGAGGGCTCGGTAACAATGAGCAGTTCTTC. Translating gives CASSLGGLGNNEQFF.

The chain uses TRBV6-5 and TRBJ2-1, with 9 bases that match TRBD2. Germline lookup yields CDR1 MNHEY and CDR2 SVGAGI. Trimming took 4 bases from V and 6 from J; bases not matched to a gene: 10. This CDR3 has 16 residues. The DNA for the CDR3 is TGTGCCAGCAGTTCCGGGGGTAGCGGGAGTCTCAATGAGCAGTTCTTC. Encoded protein: CASSSGGSGSLNEQFF.

This clonotype was detected ten times or more. V and J are TRBV7-2 and TRBJ2-5, with 11 bases aligning to TRBD2. Germline V CDR1 and CDR2: SGHTA, FQGNSA. The trim removed 1 base at V and 5 bases at J, leaving 3 bases unmatched. The CDR3 extends over 15 amino acids. CDR3 in DNA: TGTGCCAGCAGCTTAGGACTAGCGGGGTCTGAGACCCAGTACTTC. Translated, it gives CASSLGLAGSETQYF.

This clonotype was recorded at least ten times. This chain joins TRBV14 and TRBJ1-5; the D is unclear. This CDR3 is 13 amino acids long. The ends were cut back, 1 base at V and 8 bases at J, with 9 bases in the middle. Germline CDR1 SGHDN, CDR2 FVKESK. The DNA of the CDR3 is TGTGCCAGCAGCCAAGGCTTCTGGGAGCCCCAGCATTTT. Translated: CASSQGFWEPQHF.

This clonotype showed up just a few times. The J gene is TRBJ2-5, the V gene TRBV12-3 or TRBV12-4, with 8 nucleotides matching TRBD1. V was pared by 1 base and J by 5 bases, with 6 bases of the junction left unmatched. This CDR3 has 15 residues. CDR3 protein: CASSLGQGAPETQYF. DNA of the CDR3: TGTGCCAGCAGTTTAGGTCAGGGGGCCCCTGAGACCCAGTACTTC.

This clonotype was recorded once. J is TRBJ2-3 and V is TRBV24-1, with D perhaps TRBD1 (5 bases). Per the germline V gene, CDR1 is KGHDR and CDR2 is SFDVKD. The ends were cut back, 3 bases at V and 4 bases at J, with 13 bases in the middle. The CDR3 length is 15 residues. The CDR3 reads CATSDGKGFADTQYF. The CDR3 region has the DNA TGTGCCACCAGTGATGGGAAGGGGTTTGCAGATACGCAGTATTTT.

This clonotype appeared a few times. The chain carries TRBV7-2 and TRBJ2-7; tentative D call: TRBD2 (6 bases). In germline, CDR1 is SGHTA, CDR2 FQGNSA. The CDR3 runs 15 residues. Trimming left V 5 bases short and J 7 bases short, with 21 bases between. DNA for the CDR3: TGTGCCAGCAGCCGTAGCGGACTCTTCGCGGGGGAGCAGTACTTC. Amino acids: CASSRSGLFAGEQYF.

This clonotype was picked up a small number of times. The chain uses TRBV6-5 and TRBJ1-5; 7 positions match TRBD1. The ends lost 6 bases at V and 13 bases at J; junction bases unmatched: 15. The CDR3 length is 14 residues. The germline gives CDR1 MNHEY, CDR2 SVGAGI. The CDR3 bases are TGTGCCAGCAGAAGACAGGGAGCTGTGGGGGATCAGCATTTT. It is translated as CASRRQGAVGDQHF.

This sequence joins TRBV12-3 or TRBV12-4 and TRBJ2-7; D gene ambiguous. Trimming shortened V by 5 bases and J by 6 bases, and 11 bases separated the two germline ends. The CDR3 is made up of 12 amino acids. The CDR3 sequence is CASSRISAEQYF. In nucleotides, the CDR3 is TGTGCCAGCAGTCGGATCAGCGCCGAGCAGTACTTC.

This chain connects TRBV4-3 to TRBJ2-7; TRBD2 matches 7 bases. Germline CDR1 and CDR2: LGHNA and YSLEER. The trim removed 3 bases at V and 4 bases at J, leaving 9 bases unmatched. The length of the CDR3 is 15 residues. CDR3 bases: TGCGCCAGCAGCCATACGGGAGGTAATGCGTACGAGCAGTACTTC. Encoded protein: CASSHTGGNAYEQYF.

This chain connects TRBV29-1 to TRBJ1-4, with D perhaps TRBD1 (5 bases). This CDR3 has 12 residues. Trimming shortened V by 2 bases and J by 6 bases, and 7 bases separated the two germline ends. Germline V CDR1 and CDR2: SQVTM, ANQGSEA. This CDR3 is CSVERGDEKLFF. The CDR3 DNA follows: TGCAGCGTTGAACGAGGGGATGAAAAACTGTTTTTT.

The V and J genes are TRBV5-5 and TRBJ2-1; possibly TRBD2 for D (5 bases). CDR1 SGHKS and CDR2 YYEKEE come from the germline V gene (reference sequence). The CDR3 length is 16 residues. Trimming took off 1 base at V and 3 bases at J, with 14 bases between the two ends. The DNA of the CDR3 is TGTGCCAGCAGCTTGTTTGGAGGCGGAAACTACAATGAGCAGTTCTTC. Its protein is CASSLFGGGNYNEQFF.

The chain recombines TRBV25-1 with TRBJ1-3, with D unresolved. Trimming shortened V by 6 bases and J by 7 bases, and 13 bases separated the two germline ends. Germline-derived CDR1 and CDR2 are MGHDK and SYGVNS. This CDR3 spans 13 amino acids. The CDR3 nucleotides are TGTGCCAGCAGCCTCCAAAGGGCTAACACCATATATTTT. Its protein is CASSLQRANTIYF.

This chain joins TRBV15 and TRBJ2-1, with 8 bases matching TRBD2. V lost 5 bases and J lost 4; bases outside the gene matches: 10. The CDR3 has 16 amino acids. Germline V lookup: CDR1 LNHNV, CDR2 YYDKDF (reference sequence). The CDR3 nucleotides read TGTGCCACCAGCGGATATAGCGGGAAGGCTTACAATGAGCAGTTCTTC. This codes for CATSGYSGKAYNEQFF.

The sample holds a few counts of this clonotype. The chain carries TRBV7-9 and TRBJ2-1; D may be TRBD2 (6 bases). Germline V CDR1 and CDR2: SEHNR, FQNEAQ (reference sequence). Trimming took off 6 bases at V and 5 bases at J, with 11 bases between the two ends. The CDR3 consists of 13 residues. The CDR3 nucleotides are TGTGCCAGCAGGGGCGGGGCTGACAATGAGCAGTTCTTC. Translation: CASRGGADNEQFF.

Only a few counts were recorded for this clonotype. The genes are TRBV6-7 and TRBJ2-1; 7 bases agree with TRBD2. TRBV6-7 is sorted into the ORF group, with uncertain function. V shed 5 bases, J shed 4 bases, and the junction held 17 bases outside the gene matches. This CDR3 is built from 18 residues. CDR3 DNA: TGTGCCAGCAGTGAGCTGGTTTTGGCGGGAGTTAAATACAATGAGCAGTTCTTC. Residues: CASSELVLAGVKYNEQFF.

Only a few counts were recorded for this clonotype. The gene calls are TRBV20-1 and TRBJ1-1; TRBD1 might be the D (5 bases). V lost 3 bases and J lost 5, with 19 bases in between. CDR1 DFQATT and CDR2 SNEGSKA come from the germline V gene (reference sequence). This CDR3 has 15 amino acids. CDR3 nucleotides: TGCAGTGCTAGGGAGGGGCTTGTAGGGGCTACTGAAGCTTTCTTT. Translation: CSAREGLVGATEAFF.

This chain links TRBV20-1 with TRBJ2-3; D is ambiguous. Trimming cost V 1 base and J 6 bases, with 11 bases left between them. This CDR3 contains 13 residues. The germline CDR1 and CDR2 sequences are DFQATT and SNEGSKA (reference sequence). CDR3: CSARVLQRDTQYF. In DNA, the CDR3 is TGCAGTGCTAGAGTTCTACAACGCGATACGCAGTATTTT.